The next 11 T cell receptor beta chains were all read from a single sample in a study of blood T cell repertoires in COVID-19. Libraries were prepared by immunoSEQ multiplex PCR; TCRdb keeps only in-frame clonotypes and omits some of them. The sample yields 120,000 to 150,000 clones, roughly 88% seen once. The sample comprised peripheral blood. The receptors were sampled from a woman between 50 and 59 years old in a cohort sampled during active or convalescent COVID-19.

This sequence joins TRBV3-1 (or the pseudogene TRBV3-2) and TRBJ1-2; maybe TRBD1 (5 bases). Germline V gives CDR1 LGHDT, CDR2 YNNKEL (reference sequence). This CDR3 region has 15 residues. Trimming stripped 1 base from V and 6 bases from J, with 15 bases between. The CDR3 sequence is CASSQGPGNPNGYTF. The CDR3 nucleotides are TGTGCCAGCAGCCAAGGCCCAGGGAACCCAAATGGCTACACCTTC.

Comments on this clone: Sequence at one end of the junction differs from germline and may be a read error. V gene TRBV10-3 combines with J gene TRBJ2-5; the D gene is possibly TRBD1 (6 bases). CDR1 is ENHRY and CDR2 is SYGVKD in the germline V gene. The length of the CDR3 is 14 residues. CDR3 nucleotides: TGTGCCATCAGTGGGGCAGCTTCAGGGGAGAACCAGTACTTC. This translates into CAISGAASGENQYF.

The chain has TRBV7-3 and TRBJ2-7; D perhaps matches TRBD1 (6 bases). Trimming took 1 base from V and 1 from J, leaving 14 bases between them. Germline V gene sequence: CDR1 SGHTA, CDR2 FQGTGA. The CDR3 has 16 residues. In nucleotides, the CDR3 is TGTGCCAGCAGCTTAAATCCGGACAGTAAGTCCTACGAGCAGTACTTC. Encoded protein: CASSLNPDSKSYEQYF.

The chain is built from TRBV11-2 and TRBJ1-3; 8 nucleotides align to TRBD1. Germline V gene lookup returns CDR1 SGHAT and CDR2 FQNNGV. J was trimmed by 2 bases and V by 4 bases; bases with no gene match: 7. The CDR3 totals 16 residues. The CDR3 DNA sequence: TGTGCCAGCAGCTCCCAGGGGGCAGGAACTGGAAACACCATATATTTT. This codes for CASSSQGAGTGNTIYF. Based on the CDR3 plus reference TRBV11-2 and TRBJ1-3, the full variable domain is EAGVAQSPRYKIIEKRQSVAFWCNPISGHATLYWYQQILGQGPKLLIQFQNNGVVDDSQLPKDRFSAERLKGVDSTLKIQPAKLEDSAVYLCASSSQGAGTGNTIYFGEGSWLTVV.

This clone appeared a single time. The rearrangement uses TRBV6-5 and TRBJ1-1, with 8 bases fitting TRBD1. J was trimmed by 2 bases and V by 6 bases; bases with no gene match: 8. This CDR3 has 15 amino acids. Germline CDR1 is MNHEY and CDR2 is SVGAGI. This chain's CDR3 is CASSRGTGLNTEAFF. CDR3 coding DNA: TGTGCCAGCAGCAGAGGGACAGGACTAAACACTGAAGCTTTCTTT.

The sample holds one count of this clone. The genes are TRBV29-1 and TRBJ1-1; 8 positions agree with TRBD1. The junction had 6 bases not matched to a gene; V was cut back by 6 bases and J by 3 bases. Looked up from germline, CDR1 is SQVTM and CDR2 is ANQGSEA. The CDR3 runs to 13 residues. CDR3 sequence reads: CSVRTGTYTEAFF. The CDR3 coding sequence is TGCAGCGTCCGGACAGGGACATACACTGAAGCTTTCTTT. Full variable domain (missing parts from reference TRBV29-1 and TRBJ1-1): SAVISQKPSRDICQRGTSLTIQCQVDSQVTMMFWYRQQPGQSLTLIATANQGSEATYESGFVIDKFPISRPNLTFSTLTVSNMSPEDSSIYLCSVRTGTYTEAFFGQGTRLTVV.

CDR3 nucleotide sequence: TGTGCCAGCAGCTTACAGTCGGGAGCCCCCTATGGCTACACCTTC. As protein: CASSLQSGAPYGYTF. This chain connects TRBV7-2 to TRBJ1-2; D uncertain. Trimming left V 2 bases short and J 4 bases short, with 14 bases between. The germline V gene encodes CDR1 SGHTA and CDR2 FQGNSA. The CDR3 is 15 residues long.

Concerning this clone: Different DNA sequences within this sample yield the same CDR3. The chain is built from TRBV30 and TRBJ1-5; D ambiguous. The V end lost 0 bases, the J end lost 0 bases, and 3 bases lay between the germline ends. CDR3 length: 13 residues. The germline V gene encodes CDR1 GTSNPN and CDR2 SVGIG (reference sequence). The CDR3 DNA sequence: TGTGCCTGGAGTGTTCGTAGCAATCAGCCCCAGCATTTT. It yields the protein CAWSVRSNQPQHF.

The chain is built from TRBV18 and TRBJ2-2; D ambiguous. Germline V gene data show CDR1 as KGHSH and CDR2 as LQKENI. The CDR3 has 13 residues. Trimming took 2 bases from V and 3 from J, leaving 4 bases between them. Here the CDR3 DNA reads TGTGCCAGCTCACCAAGAGACACCGGGGAGCTGTTTTTT. Protein sequence: CASSPRDTGELFF.

The chain combines TRBV5-1 with TRBJ1-2; 8 bases map to TRBD1. Trimming at V came to 0 bases and at J to 8 bases, leaving 9 bases not matched to a gene. CDR1 and CDR2 (germline): SGHRS, YFSETQ. The CDR3 runs 15 residues. CDR3 coding DNA: TGCGCCAGCAGCTTGGTAGGACAGGGCCGACGAGGCTACACCTTC. Translating gives CASSLVGQGRRGYTF.

The chain links TRBV12-3 or TRBV12-4 to TRBJ1-1; possibly TRBD1 for D (6 bases). This CDR3 has 13 residues. V gave up 6 bases and J gave up 1 base, with 9 bases separating them. The CDR3 nucleotides read TGTGCCAGCAGCCGGGACAAGAACACTGAAGCTTTCTTT. Protein sequence: CASSRDKNTEAFF.